This TCR beta chain originates from a study of cytomegalovirus exposure and HLA in healthy donors. Overall study: Earlier findings included approximately 120 million unique TCR beta sequences obtained from about 170 million T cells.

The study, taken as a whole, reports: Most observed TCR sequences were rare, whereas some public TCRs were detected in many donors. Analysis was carried out at a later point, and it linked a missense DCLRE1C variant to TCR beta V- and J-gene trimming.

The PCR made use of 60 Vbeta and 13 Jbeta primers. Produced via immunoSEQ multiplex PCR; TCRdb's table is partial and in-frame only. The sample includes 160,000 or so clones, 65% to 85% of them seen just once. Trimming at V came to 6 bases and at J to 0 bases, leaving 16 bases not matched to a gene. Germline V gives CDR1 MGHRA, CDR2 YSYEKL. CDR3 length: 18 residues. On this clone: Antigen unknown.

The chain uses TRBV4-1 and TRBJ1-2; TRBD1 aligns across 7 bases. Sequencing input: PBMCs. This clonotype was obtained from a woman aged 18-29 years in good health and CMV-seronegative. This chain's CDR3 is CASRPEDRAARANYGYTF. CDR3 DNA sequence: TGCGCCAGCAGACCTGAAGACAGGGCGGCTCGGGCTAACTATGGCTACACCTTC.